This passage covers 25 T cell receptor beta chains from one sample sequenced in a study of identical twins. TCRdb reprocessed the 5' RACE reads with MiXCR, giving one entry per CDR3 protein. This sample carries some 590,000 distinct CDR3 sequences, approximately 10% of them seen once, and the ten largest clones take roughly 3%. The sample was also linked to a second study, of yellow fever vaccine responses in identical twins.

Input material: PBMCs. These receptors all stem from a woman in her late teens or twenties in good health.

This clonotype was observed a few times. This chain connects TRBV28 to TRBJ1-5; no clear D. Trimming took off 2 bases at V and 6 bases at J, with 8 bases between the two ends. This CDR3 comprises 13 residues. CDR1 and CDR2 (germline): MDHEN, SYDVKM. For the CDR3, the DNA is TGTGCCAGCAGTTTACCCTGGTCTCAGCCCCAGCATTTT. Amino acid sequence: CASSLPWSQPQHF.

This clonotype was recorded at least ten times. The chain has TRBV20-1 and TRBJ2-1; D is unresolved. The CDR3 extends over 15 amino acids. The V end was cut by 4 bases, the J end by 1 base, with 14 bases between. Germline V gives CDR1 DFQATT, CDR2 SNEGSKA (reference sequence). The DNA for the CDR3 is TGCAGTGCTAACCCCAGTTCAGGTTCCTACAATGAGCAGTTCTTC. Residues: CSANPSSGSYNEQFF.

The V gene is TRBV7-9, the J gene TRBJ2-7; the D is unclear. The germline V and J ends were trimmed by 8 bases and 2 bases, with 16 bases remaining between them. Germline V gene data show CDR1 as SEHNR and CDR2 as FQNEAQ (reference sequence). The CDR3 runs to 14 residues. This CDR3 is CASAQPARTYEQYF. The CDR3 DNA follows: TGTGCCAGCGCCCAGCCGGCGAGGACCTACGAGCAGTACTTC. Supplemented by reference TRBV7-9 and TRBJ2-7, the full variable domain reads DTGVSQNPRHKITKRGQNVTFRCDPISEHNRLYWYRQTLGQGPEFLTYFQNEAQLEKSRLLSDRFSAERPKGSFSTLEIQRTEQGDSAMYLCASAQPARTYEQYFGPGTRLTVT.

The chain employs TRBV12-3 or TRBV12-4 and TRBJ2-3; TRBD2 might be the D (5 bases). This CDR3 is built from 15 residues. V shed 5 bases and J shed 2 bases, with 14 bases lying between them. The CDR3: CASSLLVGPTDTQYF. DNA for the CDR3: TGTGCCAGCAGTCTACTAGTGGGTCCCACAGATACGCAGTATTTT.

Comments on this clonotype: Possible read error: a much larger clone is one base away. Here the CDR3 DNA reads TGTCCCAGCAGTCCCGGACTAGCGGGCGGCGGGTTAGAGACCCAGTACTTC. Residues: CPSSPGLAGGGLETQYF. This chain uses TRBV6-1 with TRBJ2-5, with 11 nucleotides matching TRBD2. The CDR3 runs 17 residues. The germline CDR1 and CDR2 sequences are MNHNS and SASEGT.

This clonotype was picked up a small number of times. The V and J genes are TRBV6-2 or TRBV6-3 and TRBJ2-1; D unresolved. The CDR3 is made up of 14 amino acids. The V gene's germline CDR1 is MNHEY and CDR2 SVGEGT. With 2 bases removed from V and 6 bases from J, the gap between germline ends came to 11 bases. DNA of the CDR3: TGTGCCAGCAGTTACAACTCTATTCTCAATGAGCAGTTCTTC. It is translated as CASSYNSILNEQFF.

This clonotype has at least ten counts. J is TRBJ1-5 and V is TRBV12-3 or TRBV12-4; tentative D call: TRBD1 (5 bases). V lost 9 bases and J lost 6, with 12 bases in between. This CDR3 is built from 12 residues. In DNA, the CDR3 is TGTGCCAGTCGGGGCGAGGGTCAGCCCCAGCATTTT. This sequence encodes CASRGEGQPQHF.

Ten or more counts support this clonotype. The chain is built from TRBV12-3 or TRBV12-4 and TRBJ2-3; D might be TRBD2 (5 bases). The CDR3 runs 14 residues. Trimming removed 6 bases at V and 0 bases at J, with 10 bases between. CDR3 residues: CASRPLGSTDTQYF. The CDR3, as DNA: TGTGCCAGCAGACCACTAGGTAGCACAGATACGCAGTATTTT.

There are many counts of this clonotype. The V gene is TRBV6-1, the J gene TRBJ1-5; TRBD1 might be the D (6 bases). Trimming took 3 bases from V and 6 from J, leaving 15 bases between them. CDR1 MNHNS and CDR2 SASEGT come from the germline V gene. The CDR3 is 15 residues long. The CDR3 sequence is CASSELGLGAQPQHF. CDR3 in DNA: TGTGCCAGCAGTGAGCTCGGGCTGGGGGCTCAGCCCCAGCATTTT.

The rearrangement uses TRBV28 and TRBJ2-1; tentatively, D is TRBD2 (5 bases). Germline CDR1 reads MDHEN; CDR2 reads SYDVKM. V lost 8 bases, J lost 7 bases, and 12 bases lay in between. The CDR3 length is 12 residues. DNA for the CDR3: TGTGCCAGCGGTAAACTAGTAAATGAGCAGTTCTTC. Protein product: CASGKLVNEQFF.

Worth noting for this clonotype: Compared with germline, one end of the junction differs, possibly owing to a read error. The chain links TRBV20-1 to TRBJ2-7; D not resolved. This CDR3 region has 12 residues. Germline CDR1 and CDR2: DFQATT and SNEGSKA (reference sequence). CDR3 in DNA: TGCAGTGCTAGGAGCCAGACCTACGAGCAGAACTTC. Residues: CSARSQTYEQNF.

This clonotype showed up just a few times. The rearrangement joins TRBV20-1 to TRBJ2-7, with TRBD2 matching over 8 bases. The CDR3 spans 16 residues. CDR1 DFQATT and CDR2 SNEGSKA come from the germline V gene (reference sequence). With 2 bases clipped from V and 3 bases from J, the junction kept 12 bases outside the gene matches. CDR3 residues: CSARTKREGQGYEQYF. The CDR3 DNA sequence: TGCAGTGCTAGAACTAAACGGGAGGGCCAGGGCTACGAGCAGTACTTC.

The rearrangement joins TRBV28 to TRBJ1-6; 7 bases fit TRBD1. Germline loops: CDR1 MDHEN, CDR2 SYDVKM. This CDR3 comprises 12 residues. The junction had 10 bases not matched to a gene; V was cut back by 6 bases and J by 17 bases. The DNA of the CDR3 is TGTGCCAGCAGCTCAGACAGGGTAACGTTCCACTTT. Its protein product is CASSSDRVTFHF. Using reference TRBV28 and TRBJ1-6 for the parts outside the CDR3, the full variable domain is DVKVTQSSRYLVKRTGEKVFLECVQDMDHENMFWYRQDPGLGLRLIYFSYDVKMKEKGDIPEGYSVSREKKERFSLILESASTNQTSMYLCASSSDRVTFHFGNGTRLTVT.

This clonotype has a handful of counts. The chain links TRBV20-1 to TRBJ2-3, with D perhaps matching TRBD2 (5 bases). CDR3 length equals 12 residues. Trimming left V 5 bases short and J 1 base short, with 7 bases between. Germline CDR1 and CDR2: DFQATT and SNEGSKA (reference sequence). The CDR3 region is CSAQRGTDTQYF. CDR3 coding DNA: TGCAGTGCTCAGAGGGGCACAGATACGCAGTATTTT.

Only a few counts were recorded for this clonotype. The chain has TRBV7-8 and TRBJ2-6; D is perhaps TRBD1 or TRBD2 (5 bases each). V was shortened by 5 bases and J by 0 bases, with 17 bases between the two germline ends. This CDR3 spans 18 amino acids. Germline V gene data show CDR1 as SGHVS and CDR2 as FQNEAQ. CDR3 bases: TGTGCCAGCAGCCAAACTAGTTTGGGACCCTCTGGGGCCAACGTCCTGACTTTC. The encoded protein is CASSQTSLGPSGANVLTF.

The rearrangement uses TRBV7-2 and TRBJ2-3, with D maybe TRBD2 (5 bases). V lost 6 bases, J lost 0 bases, and 16 bases lay in between. This CDR3 contains 16 residues. Germline assignment: CDR1 SGHTA and CDR2 FQGNSA. The CDR3 DNA sequence: TGTGCCAGCAGAAAAAGCGGTTCGACTAGCACAGATACGCAGTATTTT. This gives the protein CASRKSGSTSTDTQYF.

This clonotype was picked up a small number of times. The rearrangement joins TRBV4-3 to TRBJ2-7; TRBD2 matches 9 bases. The J segment lost 2 bases and the V segment lost 1 base, leaving 3 bases of the junction unmatched. Per germline, CDR1 LGHNA and CDR2 YSLEER. CDR3 length: 15 residues. CDR3 nucleotides: TGCGCCAGCAGCCAAGCGGCTAGCGGGGCCTACGAGCAGTACTTC. Protein: CASSQAASGAYEQYF.

This clonotype was counted ten times or more. V usage is TRBV29-1 and J usage is TRBJ1-4; D remains unclear. Per germline, CDR1 SQVTM and CDR2 ANQGSEA. The CDR3 loop spans 12 amino acids. V was trimmed by 6 bases and J by 8 bases, leaving 13 bases between them. CDR3 sequence reads: CSVKGRNEKLFF. CDR3 bases: TGCAGCGTCAAGGGCAGGAACGAAAAACTGTTTTTT.

CDR3 region: CSVDGVNEQYF. CDR3 DNA sequence: TGCAGTGTGGACGGGGTGAACGAGCAGTACTTC. The chain recombines TRBV20-1 with TRBJ2-7; TRBD2 might be the D (5 bases). V shed 7 bases and J shed 5 bases, with 12 bases lying between them. In germline, CDR1 is DFQATT, CDR2 SNEGSKA (reference sequence). The CDR3 runs 11 residues.

This clonotype appeared once. V usage is TRBV7-9 and J usage is TRBJ2-6; D remains ambiguous. The ends were cut back, 1 base at V and 0 bases at J, with 7 bases in the middle. This CDR3 has 16 residues. The V gene's germline CDR1 is SEHNR and CDR2 FQNEAQ (reference sequence). CDR3 in DNA: TGTGCCAGCAGCTTAGGCACCTCCTCTGGGGCCAACGTCCTGACTTTC. Protein: CASSLGTSSGANVLTF. The full variable domain, rest sourced from reference TRBV7-9 and TRBJ2-6, is DTGVSQNPRHKITKRGQNVTFRCDPISEHNRLYWYRQTLGQGPEFLTYFQNEAQLEKSRLLSDRFSAERPKGSFSTLEIQRTEQGDSAMYLCASSLGTSSGANVLTFGAGSRLTVL.

This clonotype has a handful of counts. CDR3 coding DNA: TGTGCCAGCAGCTTAAGAGTAGCGGGGGGCACAGATACGCAGTATTTT. It is translated as CASSLRVAGGTDTQYF. The genes are TRBV7-3 and TRBJ2-3; 9 bases are a match to TRBD2. V shed 1 base and J 1 base; nucleotides not matched to a gene: 3. CDR1 and CDR2 (germline): SGHTA, FQGTGA. This CDR3 region has 16 residues. Filled out from reference TRBV7-3 and TRBJ2-3, the complete variable domain reads GAGVSQTPSNKVTEKGKYVELRCDPISGHTALYWYRQSLGQGPEFLIYFQGTGAADDSGLPNDRFFAVRPEGSVSTLKIQRTERGDSAVYLCASSLRVAGGTDTQYFGPGTRLTVL.

The rearrangement joins TRBV6-1 to TRBJ2-5; 9 positions match TRBD1. After removal of 7 bases from V and 1 base from J, the junction contained 10 bases not matched to a gene. Germline V gives CDR1 MNHNS, CDR2 SASEGT. This CDR3 is 16 amino acids long. CDR3 sequence (DNA): TGTGCCAGCACGCACGGGACAGGGCCACTCCAAGAGACCCAGTACTTC. Translating it yields CASTHGTGPLQETQYF.

This CDR3 reads CASSLAPGPTGELFF. CDR3 in DNA: TGCGCCAGCAGCTTGGCCCCTGGACCCACCGGGGAGCTGTTTTTT. The V gene is TRBV5-1, the J gene TRBJ2-2; D gene ambiguous. The CDR3 has 15 amino acids. V was shortened by 0 bases and J by 4 bases, with 10 bases between the two germline ends. In germline, CDR1 is SGHRS, CDR2 YFSETQ. Full variable domain (remainder filled in from reference TRBV5-1 and TRBJ2-2): KAGVTQTPRYLIKTRGQQVTLSCSPISGHRSVSWYQQTPGQGLQFLFEYFSETQRNKGNFPGRFSGRQFSNSRSEMNVSTLELGDSALYLCASSLAPGPTGELFFGEGSRLTVL.

This clonotype was seen ten or more times. The chain uses TRBV27 and TRBJ2-7, with 9 bases fitting TRBD1. Germline assignment: CDR1 MNHEY and CDR2 SMNVEV (reference sequence). V gave up 7 bases and J gave up 2 bases; unmatched junction bases: 6. This CDR3 is built from 14 residues. The DNA of the CDR3 is TGTGCCAGCACCTTAGGGGACAGGGCCTACGAGCAGTACTTC. Its protein product is CASTLGDRAYEQYF.

This clonotype was observed a handful of times. The chain couples TRBV29-1 to TRBJ2-3; no reliable D call. The V end was cut by 4 bases, the J end by 2 bases, with 7 bases between. Germline V gene sequence: CDR1 SQVTM, CDR2 ANQGSEA. This CDR3 has 12 residues. In DNA form, the CDR3 reads TGCAGCGTTGCCCGTCACACAGATACGCAGTATTTT. As protein: CSVARHTDTQYF.